This TCR beta chain was found in a study of control samples from healthy donors and cancer patients. Assay: immunoSEQ multiplex PCR; the TCRdb copy retains only in-frame clones and omits some. The sample carries some 100,000 clones, more than 85% recorded once. J lost 0 bases, V lost 7 bases, and 13 bases had no gene match. CDR1 is MNHEY and CDR2 is SMNVEV in the germline V gene (reference sequence). CDR3 length: 17 amino acids. The chain couples TRBV27 to TRBJ2-7; TRBD1 aligns across 9 bases. The origin of this receptor is a woman aged 45-65 years in good health. Sample: blood. The CDR3 loop is CASKHTGGGESSYEQYF. The CDR3 nucleotides are TGTGCCAGCAAACATACAGGGGGCGGGGAATCCTCCTACGAGCAGTACTTC.